Shown below are 29 T cell receptor beta chains from a single sample sequenced in a study of blood T cell repertoires in COVID-19. The table came from immunoSEQ multiplex PCR; TCRdb's copy has only in-frame clones and leaves some out. This table holds roughly 140,000 clones, roughly 84% found once. The sample comprised PBMCs or T cells enriched from blood (not recorded which). These receptors were taken from a woman between 50 and 59 years old who had been exposed to COVID-19.

The rearrangement joins TRBV6-5 to TRBJ1-5, with D tentatively TRBD1 (5 bases). The germline V and J ends were trimmed by 4 bases and 0 bases, with 13 bases remaining between them. Germline lookup yields CDR1 MNHEY and CDR2 SVGAGI. The CDR3 contains 16 residues. The CDR3 DNA follows: TGTGCCAGCAGTTTCCGACGGACACTTAGCAATCAGCCCCAGCATTTT. The encoded protein is CASSFRRTLSNQPQHF.

The J gene is TRBJ1-2, the V gene TRBV5-1; D gene uncertain. Germline CDR1 and CDR2: SGHRS and YFSETQ. This CDR3 is 15 amino acids long. The germline V and J ends were trimmed by 5 bases and 3 bases, with 17 bases remaining between them. CDR3 nucleotide sequence: TGCGCCAGCAGAATCTCATCCGGGAATGACTATGGCTACACCTTC. Its protein product is CASRISSGNDYGYTF.

V is TRBV19 and J is TRBJ2-2, with D tentatively TRBD2 (5 bases). Germline CDR1 LNHDA, CDR2 SQIVND (reference sequence). Trimming took 3 bases from V and 7 from J, leaving 9 bases between them. The CDR3 length is 13 residues. The CDR3, as DNA: TGTGCCAGTAGTATTACCGGGAACGGGGAGCTGTTTTTT. Translated: CASSITGNGELFF.

The V and J genes are TRBV28 and TRBJ1-2; 8 positions match TRBD1. The CDR3 totals 17 residues. V shed 6 bases, J shed 1 base, and the junction held 13 bases outside the gene matches. Germline-derived CDR1 and CDR2 are MDHEN and SYDVKM. The CDR3 nucleotides read TGTGCCAGCAGCCTACAGGGACAACAGGGGGTTAACTATGGCTACACCTTC. This sequence encodes CASSLQGQQGVNYGYTF.

The chain combines TRBV9 with TRBJ1-3; D gene unclear. This CDR3 is 19 amino acids long. V was cut by 0 bases and J by 0 bases, with 19 bases left in between. Per germline, CDR1 SGDLS and CDR2 YYNGEE. The CDR3 nucleotides read TGTGCCAGCAGCGTAGAGGGAGTTGGGAGGACCCACTCTGGAAACACCATATATTTT. It is translated as CASSVEGVGRTHSGNTIYF.

The rearrangement uses TRBV27 and TRBJ2-3; 7 bases agree with TRBD1. This CDR3 spans 15 amino acids. V gave up 7 bases and J gave up 0 bases; unmatched junction bases: 7. Looked up from germline, CDR1 is MNHEY and CDR2 is SMNVEV (reference sequence). The CDR3 spells CASTPRGFSTDTQYF. The CDR3 DNA sequence: TGTGCCAGCACCCCCAGGGGGTTTAGCACAGATACGCAGTATTTT.

In regard to this clone: One end of the junction is discordant with germline, which a read error may explain. V gene TRBV19 combines with J gene TRBJ1-2; D gene unclear. Germline CDR1 LNHDA, CDR2 SQIVND (reference sequence). This CDR3 region has 12 residues. For the CDR3, the DNA is TGTGCCACTAGTCCGGGTATTTATGGCTACACCTTC. As protein: CATSPGIYGYTF.

This sequence joins TRBV6-5 and TRBJ1-1, with D perhaps TRBD1 (6 bases). V lost 5 bases, J lost 1 base, and 11 bases lay in between. The CDR3 is 14 residues long. Per germline, CDR1 MNHEY and CDR2 SVGAGI. The CDR3 DNA is TGTGCCAGCAGTCCGGGGACACAGAACACTGAAGCTTTCTTT. This sequence encodes CASSPGTQNTEAFF.

The rearrangement joins TRBV18 to TRBJ2-1, with TRBD1 identical over 7 bases. Looked up from germline, CDR1 is KGHSH and CDR2 is LQKENI. J was trimmed by 5 bases and V by 4 bases; bases with no gene match: 11. This CDR3 spans 16 amino acids. The CDR3 is CASSLVMTGPNNEQFF. In DNA, the CDR3 is TGTGCCAGCTCACTGGTGATGACAGGGCCGAACAATGAGCAGTTCTTC.

This chain connects TRBV20-1 to TRBJ2-7; the D gene is possibly TRBD2 (6 bases). CDR1 DFQATT and CDR2 SNEGSKA come from the germline V gene (reference sequence). The CDR3 has 13 residues. Between the trimmed V and J ends, which lost 3 bases and 8 bases, there was a span of 17 bases. CDR3 residues: CSASPGLSLQQYF. CDR3 nucleotide sequence: TGCAGTGCTAGTCCCGGACTATCCCTGCAGCAGTACTTC.

J is TRBJ2-2 and V is TRBV4-1; D is unresolved. From germline, CDR1 is MGHRA and CDR2 YSYEKL. The V and J ends lost 0 bases and 5 bases respectively, with 13 bases between them. The CDR3 covers 16 residues. The CDR3 protein is CASSQDYGVGTGELFF. In DNA form, the CDR3 reads TGCGCCAGCAGCCAAGATTACGGAGTCGGGACCGGGGAGCTGTTTTTT.

The chain is built from TRBV11-2 and TRBJ2-7, with 10 positions matching TRBD2. Germline CDR1 is SGHAT and CDR2 is FQNNGV. The CDR3 loop spans 15 amino acids. J gave up 3 bases and V 4 bases, and 6 bases lay outside the gene matches. CDR3 bases: TGTGCCAGCAGCTACGGACTAGCGGCCCTCTACGAGCAGTACTTC. This gives the protein CASSYGLAALYEQYF.

The chain is built from TRBV25-1 and TRBJ2-6, with D possibly being TRBD2 (5 bases). Germline CDR1 reads MGHDK; CDR2 reads SYGVNS. The CDR3 totals 15 residues. The V end was cut by 0 bases, the J end by 2 bases, with 5 bases between. For the CDR3, the DNA is TGTGCCAGCAGTGAATACGGGGCTGGGGCCAACGTCCTGACTTTC. Translation gives CASSEYGAGANVLTF.

The CDR3 DNA follows: TGCGCCAGCAGCCTATCACCGGGACAGGGGATAACCGGGGAGCTGTTTTTT. It codes for CASSLSPGQGITGELFF. The chain is built from TRBV4-1 and TRBJ2-2; 10 bases are a match to TRBD1. Germline-derived CDR1 and CDR2 are MGHRA and YSYEKL. CDR3 size: 17 residues. With V trimmed by 4 bases and J by 5 bases, 10 bases remained unmatched.

This chain connects TRBV6-5 to TRBJ1-1; 10 positions agree with TRBD1. The CDR3 spans 13 residues. With V trimmed by 5 bases and J by 10 bases, 7 bases remained unmatched. Per the germline V gene, CDR1 is MNHEY and CDR2 is SVGAGI. CDR3 in DNA: TGTGCCAGCAGTACGGGACAGGGGATTAGAGCTTTCTTT. Protein product: CASSTGQGIRAFF.

As regards this clone: A read error may produce the germline difference seen at one junction end. The chain is built from TRBV7-7 and TRBJ2-2, with 14 bases identical to TRBD2. This CDR3 region has 18 residues. The germline CDR1 and CDR2 sequences are SSHAT and FNYEAQ (reference sequence). The CDR3 reads CASSGGLAGASETGELFF. CDR3 coding DNA: TGTGCTAGCAGCGGGGGACTAGCGGGGGCCTCGGAGACCGGGGAGCTGTTTTTT.

The CDR3 DNA sequence: TGTGCCAGCCTTGCGGGCGGGGAGCTGTTTTTT. It yields the protein CASLAGGELFF. This rearrangement joins TRBV27 to TRBJ2-2; TRBD2 is a possible D gene (5 bases). V lost 8 bases and J 7 bases, leaving 8 bases between the germline ends. CDR3 size: 11 residues. CDR1 and CDR2 from the germline V gene are MNHEY and SMNVEV (reference sequence).

The chain carries TRBV5-1 and TRBJ2-1, with TRBD2 matching 12 bases. Germline V gives CDR1 SGHRS, CDR2 YFSETQ. This CDR3 is built from 16 residues. The V segment lost 4 bases and the J segment 7 bases; nucleotides outside the gene matches: 9. The CDR3 region is CASSVPLAGGINEQFF. CDR3 bases: TGCGCCAGCAGCGTCCCACTAGCGGGAGGTATTAATGAGCAGTTCTTC.

This clone showed up just once. This chain connects TRBV7-2 to TRBJ2-1; 8 bases agree with TRBD2. The germline V gene has CDR1 SGHTA and CDR2 FQGNSA. After removal of 3 bases from V and 3 bases from J, the junction contained 1 base not matched to a gene. The CDR3 sequence is 14 residues long. The CDR3 nucleotides read TGTGCCAGCAGCTTTGGGACTAGCTACAATGAGCAGTTCTTC. It codes for CASSFGTSYNEQFF.

The gene calls are TRBV5-1 and TRBJ2-4; D unresolved. CDR3 size: 14 residues. The germline gives CDR1 SGHRS, CDR2 YFSETQ. Deletions cut 4 bases from V and 2 bases from J, with 10 bases between. CDR3 DNA: TGCGCCAGCAGCCCCCCGGGTTCCAAAAACATTCAGTACTTC. Translating gives CASSPPGSKNIQYF.

This clone was counted a few times. V gene TRBV19 combines with J gene TRBJ1-6; 10 bases are a match to TRBD1. The CDR3 has 15 amino acids. Germline CDR1 LNHDA, CDR2 SQIVND (reference sequence). V shed 6 bases and J 10 bases; nucleotides not matched to a gene: 9. Written as DNA, the CDR3 is TGTGCCAGTAGAGGGGACAGGGGACTGGGGTCACCCCTCCACTTT. This sequence encodes CASRGDRGLGSPLHF.

The genes are TRBV11-2 and TRBJ1-2, with 7 bases matching TRBD1. The V and J ends lost 5 bases and 8 bases, in that order; junction bases with no gene match: 8. Germline lookup yields CDR1 SGHAT and CDR2 FQNNGV. This CDR3 contains 13 residues. CDR3 DNA sequence: TGTGCCAGCAGCGACCGGGACAGCTTAGGCTACACCTTC. Its protein is CASSDRDSLGYTF.

The chain is built from TRBV5-4 and TRBJ2-7, with 7 bases identical to TRBD1. The V gene end was trimmed by 4 bases and the J gene end by 1 base; junction bases not matched to a gene: 8. This CDR3 spans 15 amino acids. Germline V lookup: CDR1 SGHNT, CDR2 YYREEE (reference sequence). The DNA for the CDR3 is TGTGCCAGCAGCATCACAGGGGCAACGTCCTACGAGCAGTACTTC. Translated: CASSITGATSYEQYF.

This clone has more than one count but fewer than ten. This chain links TRBV9 with TRBJ2-5, with 8 positions matching TRBD1. Germline V gene data show CDR1 as SGDLS and CDR2 as YYNGEE. The V and J ends lost 7 bases and 5 bases, in that order; junction bases with no gene match: 13. This CDR3 comprises 15 residues. CDR3 sequence: CASSGGEFLRETQYF. As DNA, the CDR3 is TGTGCCAGCTCAGGGGGCGAATTTCTTCGGGAGACCCAGTACTTC.

This chain links TRBV6-4 with TRBJ2-2; D unclear. V lost 2 bases, J lost 3 bases, and 7 bases lay in between. CDR1 and CDR2 (germline): MRHNA, SNTAGT. This CDR3 has 14 amino acids. The CDR3 DNA reads TGTGCCAGCAGTGACAACAGCCACACCGGGGAGCTGTTTTTT. Amino acid sequence: CASSDNSHTGELFF.

The CDR3 nucleotides read TGCGCCAGCAGCCCGGGAGGGCCACTAGCGGGAGGTTACTTC. Translation: CASSPGGPLAGGYF. This rearrangement joins TRBV5-1 to TRBJ2-7; 12 nucleotides align to TRBD2. CDR3 size: 14 residues. The V gene's germline CDR1 is SGHRS and CDR2 YFSETQ. V trimming: 4 bases; J trimming: 13 bases; junction bases outside the gene matches: 12.

This chain uses TRBV4-2 with TRBJ2-7; 8 positions agree with TRBD2. Trimming took 4 bases from V and 2 from J; bases not matched to a gene: 4. The germline V gene encodes CDR1 LGHNA and CDR2 YNFKEQ. This CDR3 contains 14 residues. CDR3 coding DNA: TGTGCCAGCAGCCCTCAACTAGCGGCCTACGAGCAGTACTTC. Translated: CASSPQLAAYEQYF.

This clone was seen only once. The chain is built from TRBV3-1 (or the pseudogene TRBV3-2) and TRBJ2-4, with TRBD2 as a possible D gene (5 bases). Germline CDR1 reads LGHDT; CDR2 reads YNNKEL (reference sequence). The ends were cut back, 4 bases at V and 1 base at J, with 14 bases in the middle. This CDR3 has 16 amino acids. CDR3 region: CASSPTRTGAKNIQYF. The CDR3 region has the DNA TGTGCCAGCAGCCCGACCCGGACTGGGGCCAAAAACATTCAGTACTTC.

This clone has only one observation. The chain is built from TRBV19 and TRBJ1-4; no clear D gene. The CDR3 covers 13 residues. The ends were cut back, 1 base at V and 8 bases at J, with 8 bases in the middle. In germline, CDR1 is LNHDA, CDR2 SQIVND (reference sequence). Here the CDR3 reads CASSIANREKLFF. As DNA, the CDR3 is TGTGCCAGTAGTATAGCCAACAGAGAAAAACTGTTTTTT.